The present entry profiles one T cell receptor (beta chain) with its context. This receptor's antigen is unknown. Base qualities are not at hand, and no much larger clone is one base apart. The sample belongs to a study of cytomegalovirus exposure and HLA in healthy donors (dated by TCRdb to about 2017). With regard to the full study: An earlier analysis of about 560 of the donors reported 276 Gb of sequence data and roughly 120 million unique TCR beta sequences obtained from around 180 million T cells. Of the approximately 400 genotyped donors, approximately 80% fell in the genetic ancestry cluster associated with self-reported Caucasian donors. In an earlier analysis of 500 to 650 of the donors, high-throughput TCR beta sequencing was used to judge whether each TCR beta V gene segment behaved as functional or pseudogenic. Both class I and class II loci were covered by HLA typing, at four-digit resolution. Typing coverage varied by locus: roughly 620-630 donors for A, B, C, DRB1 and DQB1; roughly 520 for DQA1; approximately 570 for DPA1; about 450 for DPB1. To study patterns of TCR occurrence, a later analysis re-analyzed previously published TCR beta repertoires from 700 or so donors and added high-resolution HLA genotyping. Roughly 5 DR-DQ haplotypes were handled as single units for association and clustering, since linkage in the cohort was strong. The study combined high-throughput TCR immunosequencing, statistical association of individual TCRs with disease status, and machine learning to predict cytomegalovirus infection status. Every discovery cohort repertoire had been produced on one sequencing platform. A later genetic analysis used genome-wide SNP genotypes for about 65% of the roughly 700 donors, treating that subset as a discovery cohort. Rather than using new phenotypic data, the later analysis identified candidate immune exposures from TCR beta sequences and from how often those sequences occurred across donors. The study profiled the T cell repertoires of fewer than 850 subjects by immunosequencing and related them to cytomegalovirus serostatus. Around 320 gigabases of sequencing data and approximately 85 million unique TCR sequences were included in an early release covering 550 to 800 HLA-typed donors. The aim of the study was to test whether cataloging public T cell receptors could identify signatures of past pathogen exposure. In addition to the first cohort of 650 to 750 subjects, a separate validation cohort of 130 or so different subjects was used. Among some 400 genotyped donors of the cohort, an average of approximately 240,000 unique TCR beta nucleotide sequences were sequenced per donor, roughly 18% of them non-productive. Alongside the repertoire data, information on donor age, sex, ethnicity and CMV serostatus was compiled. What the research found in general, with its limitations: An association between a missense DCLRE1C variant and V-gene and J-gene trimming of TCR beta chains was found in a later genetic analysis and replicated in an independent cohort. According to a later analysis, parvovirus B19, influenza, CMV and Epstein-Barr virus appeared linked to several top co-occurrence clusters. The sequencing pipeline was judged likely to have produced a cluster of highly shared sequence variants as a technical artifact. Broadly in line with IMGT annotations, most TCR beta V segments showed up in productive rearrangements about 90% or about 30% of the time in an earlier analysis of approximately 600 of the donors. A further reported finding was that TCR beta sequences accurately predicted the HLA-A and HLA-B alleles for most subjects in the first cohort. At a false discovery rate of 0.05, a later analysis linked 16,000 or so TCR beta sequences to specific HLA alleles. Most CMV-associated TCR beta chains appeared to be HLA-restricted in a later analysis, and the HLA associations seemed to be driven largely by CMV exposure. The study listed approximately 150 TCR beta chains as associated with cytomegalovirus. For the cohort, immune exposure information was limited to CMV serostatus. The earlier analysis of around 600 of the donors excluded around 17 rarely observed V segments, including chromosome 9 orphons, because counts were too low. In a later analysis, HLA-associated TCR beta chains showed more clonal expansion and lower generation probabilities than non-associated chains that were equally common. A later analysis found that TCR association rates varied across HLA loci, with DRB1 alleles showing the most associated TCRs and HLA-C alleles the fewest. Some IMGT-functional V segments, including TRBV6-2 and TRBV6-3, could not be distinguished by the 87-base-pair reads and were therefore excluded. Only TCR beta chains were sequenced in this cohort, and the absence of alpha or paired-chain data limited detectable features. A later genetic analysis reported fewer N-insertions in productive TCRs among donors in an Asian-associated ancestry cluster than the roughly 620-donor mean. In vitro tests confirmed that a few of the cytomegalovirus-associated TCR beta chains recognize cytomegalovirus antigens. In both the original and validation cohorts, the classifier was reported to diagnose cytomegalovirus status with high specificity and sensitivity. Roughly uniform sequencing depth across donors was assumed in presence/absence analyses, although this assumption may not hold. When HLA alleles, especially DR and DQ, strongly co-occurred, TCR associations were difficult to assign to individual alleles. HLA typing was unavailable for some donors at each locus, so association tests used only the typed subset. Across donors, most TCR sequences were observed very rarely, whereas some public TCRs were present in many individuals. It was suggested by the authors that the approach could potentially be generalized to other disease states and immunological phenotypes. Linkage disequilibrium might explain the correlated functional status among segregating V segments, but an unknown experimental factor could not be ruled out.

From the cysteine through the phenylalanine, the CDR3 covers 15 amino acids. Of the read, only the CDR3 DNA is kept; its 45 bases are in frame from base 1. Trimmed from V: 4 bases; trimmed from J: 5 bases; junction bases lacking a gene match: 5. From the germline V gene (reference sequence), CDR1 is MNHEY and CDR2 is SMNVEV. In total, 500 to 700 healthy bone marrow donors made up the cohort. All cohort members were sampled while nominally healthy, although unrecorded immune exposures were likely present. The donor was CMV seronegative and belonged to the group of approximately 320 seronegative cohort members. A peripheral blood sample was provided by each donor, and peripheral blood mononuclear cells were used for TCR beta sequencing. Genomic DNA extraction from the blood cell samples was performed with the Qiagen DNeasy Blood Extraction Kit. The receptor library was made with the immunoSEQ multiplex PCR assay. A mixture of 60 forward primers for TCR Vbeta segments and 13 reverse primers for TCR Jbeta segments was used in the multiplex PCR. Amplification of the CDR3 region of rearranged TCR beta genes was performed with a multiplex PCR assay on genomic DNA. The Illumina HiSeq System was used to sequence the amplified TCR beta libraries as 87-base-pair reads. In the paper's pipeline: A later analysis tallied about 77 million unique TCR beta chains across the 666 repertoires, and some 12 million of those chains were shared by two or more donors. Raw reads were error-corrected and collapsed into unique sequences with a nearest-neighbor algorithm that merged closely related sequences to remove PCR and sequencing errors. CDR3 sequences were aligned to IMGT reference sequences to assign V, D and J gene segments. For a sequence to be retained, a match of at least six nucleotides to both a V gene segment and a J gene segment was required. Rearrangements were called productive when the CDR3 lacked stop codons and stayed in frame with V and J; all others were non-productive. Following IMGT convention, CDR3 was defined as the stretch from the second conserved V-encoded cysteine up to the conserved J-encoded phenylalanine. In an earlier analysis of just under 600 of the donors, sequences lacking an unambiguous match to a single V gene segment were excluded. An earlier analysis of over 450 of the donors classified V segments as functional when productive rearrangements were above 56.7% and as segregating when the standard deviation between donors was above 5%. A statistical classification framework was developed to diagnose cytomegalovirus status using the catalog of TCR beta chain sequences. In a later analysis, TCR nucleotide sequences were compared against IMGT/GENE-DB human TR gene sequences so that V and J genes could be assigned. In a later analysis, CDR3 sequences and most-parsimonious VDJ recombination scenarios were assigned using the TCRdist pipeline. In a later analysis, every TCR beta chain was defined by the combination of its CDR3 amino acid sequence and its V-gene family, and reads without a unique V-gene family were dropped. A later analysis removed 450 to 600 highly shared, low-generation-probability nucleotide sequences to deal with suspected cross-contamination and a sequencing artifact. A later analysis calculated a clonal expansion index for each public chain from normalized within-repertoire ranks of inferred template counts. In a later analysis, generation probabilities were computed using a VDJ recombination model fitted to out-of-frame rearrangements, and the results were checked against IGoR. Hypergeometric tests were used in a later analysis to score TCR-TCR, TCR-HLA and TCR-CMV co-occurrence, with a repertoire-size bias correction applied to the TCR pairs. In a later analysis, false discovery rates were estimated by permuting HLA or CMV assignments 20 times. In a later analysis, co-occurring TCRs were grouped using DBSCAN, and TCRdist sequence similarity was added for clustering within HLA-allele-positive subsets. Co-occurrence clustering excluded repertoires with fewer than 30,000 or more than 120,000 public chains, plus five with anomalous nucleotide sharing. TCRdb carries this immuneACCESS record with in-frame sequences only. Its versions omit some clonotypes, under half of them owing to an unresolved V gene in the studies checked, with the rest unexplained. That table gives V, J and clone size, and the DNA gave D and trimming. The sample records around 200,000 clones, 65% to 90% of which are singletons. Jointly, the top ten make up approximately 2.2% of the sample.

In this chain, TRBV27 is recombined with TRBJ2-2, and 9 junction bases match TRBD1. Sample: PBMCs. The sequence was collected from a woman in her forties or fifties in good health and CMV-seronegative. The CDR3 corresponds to CASSWDRVGTGELFF. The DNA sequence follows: TGTGCCAGCAGTTGGGACAGGGTAGGAACCGGGGAGCTGTTTTTT.